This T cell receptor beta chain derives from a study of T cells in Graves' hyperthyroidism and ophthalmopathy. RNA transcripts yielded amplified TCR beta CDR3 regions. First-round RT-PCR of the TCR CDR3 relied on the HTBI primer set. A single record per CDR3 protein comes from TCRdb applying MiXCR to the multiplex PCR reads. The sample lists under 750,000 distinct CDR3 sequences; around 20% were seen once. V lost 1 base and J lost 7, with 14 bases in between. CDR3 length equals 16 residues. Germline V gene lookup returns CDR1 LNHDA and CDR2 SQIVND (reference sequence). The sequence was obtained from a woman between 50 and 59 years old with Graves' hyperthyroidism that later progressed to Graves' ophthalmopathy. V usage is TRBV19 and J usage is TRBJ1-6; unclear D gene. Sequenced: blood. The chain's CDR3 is CASSIAMSTGNSPLHF. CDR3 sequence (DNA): TGTGCCAGTAGTATAGCGATGAGTACGGGGAATTCACCCCTCCACTTT.